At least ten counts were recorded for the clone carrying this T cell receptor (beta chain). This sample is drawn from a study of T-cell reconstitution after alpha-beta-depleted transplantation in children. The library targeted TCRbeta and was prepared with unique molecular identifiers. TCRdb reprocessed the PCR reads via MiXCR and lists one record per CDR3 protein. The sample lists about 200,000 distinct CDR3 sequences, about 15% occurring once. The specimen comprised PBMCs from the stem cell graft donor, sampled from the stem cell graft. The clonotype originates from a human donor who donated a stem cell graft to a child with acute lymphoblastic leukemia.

The CDR3, as DNA: TGTGCCATCAGTGAGTCGGCGTGGTCTAATGAAAAACTGTTTTTT. Translation: CAISESAWSNEKLFF. This chain joins TRBV10-3 and TRBJ1-4, with D unclear. The CDR3 is made up of 15 amino acids. Trimming took 0 bases from V and 3 from J, leaving 8 bases between them. CDR1 and CDR2 from the germline V gene are ENHRY and SYGVKD.